A single sample is the source of the 23 T cell receptor beta chains below, sequenced in a study of identical twins. MiXCR was run by TCRdb on the 5' RACE reads, yielding one entry per CDR3 protein. The data hold about 890,000 distinct CDR3 sequences, with over 9% observed a single time. This sample also appeared in a second study, on yellow fever vaccine responses in identical twins.

Material for sequencing was PBMCs. These receptor sequences come from a woman between 18 and 29 years old in good health.

This clonotype was seen more than once but under ten times. V usage is TRBV5-5 and J usage is TRBJ2-2; 7 nucleotides match TRBD2. Trimming at V came to 0 bases and at J to 3 bases, leaving 8 bases not matched to a gene. CDR1 SGHKS and CDR2 YYEKEE come from the germline V gene (reference sequence). CDR3 length: 17 residues. The CDR3: CASSLASLAVDTGELFF. CDR3 DNA sequence: TGTGCCAGCAGCTTGGCCTCCCTAGCGGTCGACACCGGGGAGCTGTTTTTT. Variable domain in full (rest from reference TRBV5-5 and TRBJ2-2): DAGVTQSPTHLIKTRGQQVTLRCSPISGHKSVSWYQQVLGQGPQFIFQYYEKEERGRGNFPDRFSARQFPNYSSELNVNALLLGDSALYLCASSLASLAVDTGELFFGEGSRLTVL.

The V gene is TRBV6-5, the J gene TRBJ2-1; D uncertain. From germline, CDR1 is MNHEY and CDR2 SVGAGI. The CDR3 runs to 17 residues. V gave up 2 bases and J gave up 5 bases, with 19 bases separating them. The CDR3 reads CASSYVGIAVSNNEQFF. CDR3 DNA: TGTGCCAGCAGTTACGTCGGCATAGCCGTCAGTAACAATGAGCAGTTCTTC.

The rearrangement links TRBV12-3 or TRBV12-4 to TRBJ2-3; D may be TRBD2 (5 bases). The CDR3 sequence is 13 residues long. V lost 7 bases and J 3 bases, leaving 11 bases between the germline ends. The CDR3 DNA follows: TGTGCCAGCAAGGAACTAGGTACAGATACGCAGTATTTT. This sequence encodes CASKELGTDTQYF.

This clonotype has more than one count but fewer than ten. The rearrangement joins TRBV7-8 to TRBJ1-1, with TRBD1 as a possible D gene (5 bases). Trimming removed 5 bases at V and 1 base at J, with 17 bases between. CDR3 length equals 16 residues. The germline V gene has CDR1 SGHVS and CDR2 FQNEAQ. In DNA, the CDR3 is TGTGCCAGCAGCCCACCTCCAGGGCAGCAGAACACTGAAGCTTTCTTT. Its translation is CASSPPPGQQNTEAFF. Filled out from reference TRBV7-8 and TRBJ1-1, the complete variable domain reads GAGVSQSPRYKVAKRGQDVALRCDPISGHVSLFWYQQALGQGPEFLTYFQNEAQLDKSGLPSDRFFAERPEGSVSTLKIQRTQQEDSAVYLCASSPPPGQQNTEAFFGQGTRLTVV.

The chain links TRBV20-1 to TRBJ1-2, with D tentatively TRBD1 (5 bases). Germline loops: CDR1 DFQATT, CDR2 SNEGSKA (reference sequence). Trimming took 2 bases from V and 4 from J, leaving 14 bases between them. This CDR3 comprises 14 residues. CDR3 coding DNA: TGCAGTGCTAGACTTTTGGGGGACCCCTATGGCTACACCTTC. Protein sequence: CSARLLGDPYGYTF.

In its sample, this clonotype was seen a few times. The V gene is TRBV20-1, the J gene TRBJ2-3; no clear D. The CDR3 loop spans 13 amino acids. Trimming took off 3 bases at V and 0 bases at J, with 7 bases between the two ends. Germline-derived CDR1 and CDR2 are DFQATT and SNEGSKA (reference sequence). The CDR3, as DNA: TGCAGTGCTAGGACGACTAGCACAGATACGCAGTATTTT. Translation: CSARTTSTDTQYF.

This clonotype was seen only a few times. V gene TRBV2 combines with J gene TRBJ2-1, with TRBD1 identical over 7 bases. The CDR3 extends over 14 amino acids. Germline trimming cut 2 bases from V and 3 bases from J; bases unmatched to any gene: 1. CDR1 SNHLY and CDR2 FYNNEI come from the germline V gene. The CDR3 loop reads CASSETGVYNEQFF. For the CDR3, the DNA is TGTGCCAGCAGTGAAACAGGGGTCTACAATGAGCAGTTCTTC. Full variable domain (remainder filled in from reference TRBV2 and TRBJ2-1): EPEVTQTPSHQVTQMGQEVILRCVPISNHLYFYWYRQILGQKVEFLVSFYNNEISEKSEIFDDQFSVERPDGSNFTLKIRSTKLEDSAMYFCASSETGVYNEQFFGPGTRLTVL.

Only a few counts were recorded for this clonotype. The J gene is TRBJ2-1, the V gene TRBV4-1, with D possibly being TRBD2 (6 bases). In germline, CDR1 is MGHRA, CDR2 YSYEKL. This CDR3 has 15 amino acids. V was shortened by 4 bases and J by 3 bases, with 13 bases between the two germline ends. The CDR3 sequence is CASSPTGVGYNEQFF. In nucleotides, the CDR3 is TGCGCCAGCAGCCCCACGGGAGTAGGCTACAATGAGCAGTTCTTC.

The V call is TRBV3-1, the J call TRBJ2-5; TRBD2 aligns across 12 bases. Looked up from germline, CDR1 is LGHDT and CDR2 is YNNKEL (reference sequence). The junction had 17 bases not matched to a gene; V was cut back by 0 bases and J by 0 bases. The CDR3 sequence is 22 residues long. CDR3 residues: CASSQDVGIGRTSGDYQETQYF. The CDR3 DNA follows: TGTGCCAGCAGCCAAGACGTGGGCATCGGAAGGACTAGCGGGGATTACCAAGAGACCCAGTACTTC.

The chain has TRBV7-9 and TRBJ2-2, with D unresolved. Germline V gene sequence: CDR1 SEHNR, CDR2 FQNEAQ (reference sequence). V shed 6 bases and J shed 5 bases, with 7 bases lying between them. There are 12 residues in the CDR3. The CDR3 DNA is TGTGCCAGCAGGGCAAGAACCGGGGAGCTGTTTTTT. This codes for CASRARTGELFF.

This clonotype was picked up a small number of times. The chain uses TRBV14 and TRBJ2-7; 7 positions match TRBD1. Germline CDR1 SGHDN, CDR2 FVKESK. The length of the CDR3 is 17 residues. The ends lost 3 bases at V and 6 bases at J; junction bases unmatched: 17. The CDR3 spells CASSQPPPRDSPGEQYF. DNA of the CDR3: TGTGCCAGCAGCCAGCCCCCACCGAGGGACAGCCCTGGCGAGCAGTACTTC.

The chain uses TRBV19 and TRBJ1-5, with 11 bases that match TRBD1. Per germline, CDR1 LNHDA and CDR2 SQIVND (reference sequence). Unmatched junction bases numbered 6, after V lost 2 bases and J lost 6 bases. The CDR3 totals 16 residues. In DNA form, the CDR3 reads TGTGCCAGTAGTATAACCCCGGGACAGGGGGTTCAGCCCCAGCATTTT. This encodes CASSITPGQGVQPQHF.

J is TRBJ2-3 and V is TRBV6-5; D is perhaps TRBD2 (6 bases). Germline values: CDR1 MNHEY, CDR2 SVGAGI. The V end lost 6 bases, the J end lost 1 base, and 17 bases lay between the germline ends. The CDR3 covers 16 residues. The CDR3 loop reads CASSYTLGLGTDTQYF. The CDR3 DNA is TGTGCCAGCAGCTACACCCTGGGACTGGGCACAGATACGCAGTATTTT.

This rearrangement joins TRBV12-3 or TRBV12-4 to TRBJ2-7; D may be TRBD1 or TRBD2 (5 bases each). Deletions cut 5 bases from V and 7 bases from J, with 21 bases between. The CDR3 loop spans 15 amino acids. CDR3 coding DNA: TGTGCCAGCAGTCTTTCGCCTCGGGGCGCAGGGGAGCAGTACGTC. Protein sequence: CASSLSPRGAGEQYV.

V gene TRBV10-3 combines with J gene TRBJ2-1; 12 nucleotides align to TRBD2. Trimming removed 10 bases from V and 9 bases from J; junction bases left unmatched: 7. This CDR3 comprises 13 residues. Germline V gene sequence: CDR1 ENHRY, CDR2 SYGVKD. Written as DNA, the CDR3 is TGTGCCACCCTAGCGGGAGGGCCGGTTGAGCAGTTCTTC. Its translation is CATLAGGPVEQFF.

This clonotype was recorded many times. The chain uses TRBV18 and TRBJ1-6; D is uncertain. CDR3 length: 16 residues. V lost 3 bases and J lost 5, with 14 bases in between. Germline CDR1 and CDR2: KGHSH and LQKENI. The CDR3 DNA sequence: TGTGCCAGCTCACCGGGGAGGGCCACCGATAATTCACCCCTCCACTTT. The encoded protein is CASSPGRATDNSPLHF.

The V and J genes are TRBV12-3 or TRBV12-4 and TRBJ2-1, with 7 bases lining up with TRBD2. Germline trimming cut 7 bases from V and 7 bases from J; bases unmatched to any gene: 16. The CDR3 has 16 residues. The DNA of the CDR3 is TGTGCCAGCACCATAATAGCGGGTGGGAAAAGGAATGAGCAGTTCTTC. Amino acids: CASTIIAGGKRNEQFF.

V usage is TRBV4-1 and J usage is TRBJ2-2; a weak D match, TRBD2 (7 bases). Germline assignment: CDR1 MGHRA and CDR2 YSYEKL. This CDR3 region has 16 residues. V was cut by 4 bases and J by 2 bases, with 14 bases left in between. As DNA, the CDR3 is TGCGCCAGCAGCCCCGTCGGGGGGCTCAACACCGGGGAGCTGTTTTTT. Translated, it gives CASSPVGGLNTGELFF.

This clonotype was observed many times. This sequence joins TRBV3-1 and TRBJ2-3, with 7 bases lining up with TRBD1. This CDR3 spans 13 amino acids. Germline CDR1 LGHDT, CDR2 YNNKEL (reference sequence). The ends lost 1 base at V and 9 bases at J; junction bases unmatched: 4. CDR3 bases: TGTGCCAGCAGCCAAGCCCCCAGGGGGACGCAGTATTTT. Its translation is CASSQAPRGTQYF.

This clonotype was detected a few times. The V gene is TRBV7-2, the J gene TRBJ2-1; D is perhaps TRBD2 (7 bases). CDR3 length equals 15 residues. V lost 5 bases, J lost 6 bases, and 17 bases lay in between. Germline assignment: CDR1 SGHTA and CDR2 FQGNSA. CDR3 nucleotide sequence: TGTGCCAGCAGCACCTTTAAGGGGGGGGCCAATGAGCAGTTCTTC. It is translated as CASSTFKGGANEQFF. Full variable domain (remainder filled in from reference TRBV7-2 and TRBJ2-1): GAGVSQSPSNKVTEKGKDVELRCDPISGHTALYWYRQSLGQGLEFLIYFQGNSAPDKSGLPSDRFSAERTGGSVSTLTIQRTQQEDSAVYLCASSTFKGGANEQFFGPGTRLTVL.

This clonotype appeared a few times. The rearrangement links TRBV6-6 to TRBJ1-1, with TRBD1 as a possible D gene (6 bases). Trimming removed 7 bases from V and 3 bases from J, with 9 bases in between. CDR1 and CDR2 (germline): MNHNY, SVGAGI (reference sequence). This CDR3 has 12 amino acids. CDR3 amino acids: CASTNRDTEAFF. DNA of the CDR3: TGTGCCAGCACCAACAGGGACACTGAAGCTTTCTTT.

J is TRBJ2-1 and V is TRBV10-1, with unresolved D. V was trimmed by 0 bases and J by 5 bases, leaving 11 bases between them. The CDR3 is made up of 15 amino acids. Germline V gene sequence: CDR1 WNHNN, CDR2 SYGVQD (reference sequence). This CDR3 is CASSESNSGDNEQFF. The CDR3 nucleotides are TGCGCCAGCAGTGAGTCGAACTCCGGAGACAATGAGCAGTTCTTC.

The chain couples TRBV24-1 to TRBJ2-3; no firm D call. With 1 base removed from V and 5 bases from J, the gap between germline ends came to 3 bases. The CDR3 extends over 12 amino acids. Germline V gives CDR1 KGHDR, CDR2 SFDVKD. CDR3 DNA: TGTGCCACCAGTGATTTAGGAGATACGCAGTATTTT. Protein sequence: CATSDLGDTQYF.